These T cell receptor beta chains were read from a single sample in a study of identifying expanded T cells in peripheral blood. Using immunoSEQ multiplex PCR, the repertoire was profiled, and TCRdb retains in-frame clones only, with some absent. The sample has over 85,000 clones; around 88% are singletons. The specimen sequenced was blood. These receptors were collected from a person aged 18-70 years in good health. CDR3s include the opening cysteine and the closing phenylalanine or tryptophan. The D gene is left open where the match is weak. The size entry is marked missing in some rows and otherwise reads once, few, many or a size class.

clone_size j_call v_call d_call cdr3_nt cdr3_aa
- TRBJ1-4 TRBV9 - TGTGCCAGCAGCGTAGAGGGGGGCTTGAATGAAAAACTGTTTTTT CASSVEGGLNEKLFF
- TRBJ2-1 TRBV4-3 TRBD2 TGCGCCAGCAGCCAAGAGGGACTAGCGGGGGGGCCTAGGGATGAGCAGTTCTTC CASSQEGLAGGPRDEQFF
few TRBJ1-2 TRBV4-2 TRBD1 TGTGCCAGCAGCCAAGATGGAGGGACAGCCTATGGCTACACCTTC CASSQDGGTAYGYTF
once TRBJ2-1 TRBV28 - TGTGCCAACTCAAATGGGCAGGGGACGGCAGACAATGAGCAGTTCTTC CANSNGQGTADNEQFF
few TRBJ1-6 TRBV2 - TGTGCCAGCAGTGCAGATCGGGGTTCACCCCTCCACTTT CASSADRGSPLHF
- TRBJ2-5 TRBV5-4 - TGTGCCAGCAGCCCCCTTGACTACCAAGAGACCCAGTACTTC CASSPLDYQETQYF
- TRBJ1-4 TRBV29-1 - TGCAGCGTTGAAATCTTGGACTCTAATGAAAAACTGTTTTTT CSVEILDSNEKLFF
- TRBJ2-5 TRBV5-4 TRBD2 TGTGCCAGCAGCTTGGTATTAGCGGGGGGGAAAGAGACCCAGTACTTC CASSLVLAGGKETQYF
- TRBJ1-5 TRBV7-9 - TGTGCCAGCAGCCTGGACAAATACAGCAATCAGCCCCAGCATTTT CASSLDKYSNQPQHF
once TRBJ1-4 TRBV6-5 TRBD1 TGTGCCAGCAGTGAAACCGGGACAGGTGAAAAACTGTTTTTT CASSETGTGEKLFF
- TRBJ1-5 TRBV2 - TGTGCCAGCAATCCCCAGGGAAACAATCAGCCCCAGCATTTT CASNPQGNNQPQHF
- TRBJ2-7 TRBV7-9 TRBD1 TGTGCCAGCAGCCGGGGGACAGGGTCACGCTACGAGCAGTACTTC CASSRGTGSRYEQYF
- TRBJ1-5 TRBV21-1 - TGTGCCAGCAGCAAAGTTAAGCGCACGAGCAATCAGCCCCAGCATTTT CASSKVKRTSNQPQHF
- TRBJ1-3 TRBV9 - TGTGCCAGCAGCGTAGGTAGGGCCGGTGGAAACACCATATATTTT CASSVGRAGGNTIYF
- TRBJ1-2 TRBV6-4 TRBD1 TGTGCCAGCAGTCCAACAGGGGGTGGAGGCTACACCTTC CASSPTGGGGYTF
- TRBJ2-7 TRBV29-1 - TGCAGCGCTCGGGGGAGTGCCTACGAGCAGTACTTC CSARGSAYEQYF
few TRBJ2-7 TRBV29-1 - TGCAGCGTTGAGCGGGACACGGACTACGAGCAGTACTTC CSVERDTDYEQYF
- TRBJ2-3 TRBV5-8 - TGTGCCAGCAGCTTGATGCAGGGTTTCACAGATACGCAGTATTTT CASSLMQGFTDTQYF
- TRBJ1-4 TRBV7-2 - TGTGCCAGCAGCCGAGGGTTAGATGAAAAACTGTTTTTT CASSRGLDEKLFF
- TRBJ2-5 TRBV5-1 TRBD2 TGCGCCAGCAGCAGGACGACTAGCGGGGTCCAAGAGACCCAGTACTTC CASSRTTSGVQETQYF
- TRBJ1-1 TRBV9 - TGTGCCAGCAGCGGTAGGGGGGGCTTTACTGAAGCTTTCTTT CASSGRGGFTEAFF
- TRBJ1-1 TRBV2 - TGTGCCAGCAGAGAAGGCTCGGTGGCTGAAGCTTTCTTT CASREGSVAEAFF
- TRBJ1-4 TRBV21-1 - TGTGCCAGCAGCAAAGAGGGGTTTGGGAGAAAACTGTTTTTT CASSKEGFGRKLFF
- TRBJ2-5 TRBV5-8 TRBD1 TGTGCCAGCCGGGACAGGTTTCGAGAGACCCAGTACTTC CASRDRFRETQYF
- TRBJ2-3 TRBV2 - TGTGCCAGCAGTGAAGGGGGGGGCACGCAGTATTTT CASSEGGGTQYF
- TRBJ2-7 TRBV6-1 TRBD1 TGTGCCAGCAGTGAAAGGAGTGGGGGGACAGGGTCCTCCTACGAGCAGTACTTC CASSERSGGTGSSYEQYF
- TRBJ1-5 TRBV27 - TGTGCCAGCAGTTTTTCCGGGGATAGCAATCAGCCCCAGCATTTT CASSFSGDSNQPQHF
- TRBJ2-7 TRBV6-1 - TGTGCCAGCAGTACACATTCCTACGAGCAGTACTTC CASSTHSYEQYF
- TRBJ2-3 TRBV29-1 - TGCAGCCTTAGCGGCCCAAGCACAGATACGCAGTATTTT CSLSGPSTDTQYF
- TRBJ1-6 TRBV29-1 TRBD1 TGCAGCGTCTTGACAGGGTCTTTGGATTCACCCCTCCACTTT CSVLTGSLDSPLHF
- TRBJ1-6 TRBV7-9 - TGTGCCAGCAGCTTACCCCCCTCTGGGTCACCCCTCCACTTT CASSLPPSGSPLHF
once TRBJ2-7 TRBV7-3 - TGTGCCAGCAGCTTAAGCCCCGGCCTGAACTACGAGCAGTACTTC CASSLSPGLNYEQYF
few TRBJ1-5 TRBV14 - TGTGCCAGCAGCTCCGGACGGGGCAATCAGCCCCAGCATTTT CASSSGRGNQPQHF
- TRBJ2-1 TRBV7-9 - TGTGCCAGCAGCTTAGCGTCTCGAGCCCATGAGCAGTTCTTC CASSLASRAHEQFF
- TRBJ1-1 TRBV4-1 - TGCGCCAGCAGCCAAGATGGGGGTAGAAACACTGAAGCTTTCTTT CASSQDGGRNTEAFF
- TRBJ1-2 TRBV10-3 TRBD1 TGTGCCATCAGTCCCAGGGGGAGGGAGCCCTATGGCTACACCTTC CAISPRGREPYGYTF
once TRBJ2-5 TRBV5-1 - TGCGCCAGCAGCTCCTCCCAAGAGACCCAGTACTTC CASSSSQETQYF
- TRBJ1-5 TRBV5-1 TRBD1 TGCGCCAGCAGCTTGAAGACAGGGAGCAATCAGCCCCAGCATTTT CASSLKTGSNQPQHF
once TRBJ2-1 TRBV6-4 - TGTGCCAGCTCAGGGGGCGGGGGTCGGTCCTACAATGAGCAGTTCTTC CASSGGGGRSYNEQFF
- TRBJ1-2 TRBV7-9 - TGTGCCAGCAGTCAGTGGCGGGGCAGCCTTAACTATGGCTACACCTTC CASSQWRGSLNYGYTF
- TRBJ2-1 TRBV6-5 - - CASSSSLGDEQFF
- TRBJ1-2 TRBV28 - TGTGCCACCAAAGGCTTGGCTACACCAACTGGCTACACCTTC CATKGLATPTGYTF
- TRBJ2-7 TRBV5-6 TRBD1 TGTGCCAGCAGCTGGGGACAGATCTACGAGCAGTACTTC CASSWGQIYEQYF
- TRBJ2-1 TRBV12-1 - TGTGCCAGCAGCTTTAACCTCAGGGGTCAAACGAATGAGCAGTTCTTC CASSFNLRGQTNEQFF
once TRBJ1-4 TRBV5-4 - TGTGCCAGCAGCGAGGAGGGGGGGAGAGATGAAAAACTGTTTTTT CASSEEGGRDEKLFF
- TRBJ2-1 TRBV19 - TGTGCCAGTAGTATAGCACTAGGGGGCTACAATGAGCAGTTCTTC CASSIALGGYNEQFF
- TRBJ1-2 TRBV5-1 - TGCGCCAGCAGCCGGGACGATAACTATGGCTACACCTTC CASSRDDNYGYTF
- TRBJ2-1 TRBV19 - TGTGCCAGTAGTATATCATCCGGGACCTACAATGAGCAGTTCTTC CASSISSGTYNEQFF
- TRBJ2-5 TRBV5-6 TRBD2 TGTGCCAGCAGCTTGGGACTAGCGGGGGGGACCCAGTACTTC CASSLGLAGGTQYF
few TRBJ2-7 TRBV7-2 - TGTGCCAGCAGCTTAGGGTGGTTGGACGAGCAGTACTTC CASSLGWLDEQYF
- TRBJ1-2 TRBV1 - TGCACCAGCAGCTCCTGGGACACGACTAACTATGGCTACACCTTC CTSSSWDTTNYGYTF
- TRBJ2-5 TRBV7-9 - TGTGCCAGCAGCTTCAGGACCCTAGAGACCCAGTACTTC CASSFRTLETQYF
- TRBJ2-1 TRBV5-4 TRBD2 TGTGCCAGCAGGGTAGCGGGAAGTAATGAGCAGTTCTTC CASRVAGSNEQFF
- TRBJ2-7 TRBV28 - TGTGCCAGCAGCCAGTTACCAGGTTACTCCTACGAGCAGTACTTC CASSQLPGYSYEQYF
few TRBJ1-4 TRBV19 TRBD1 TGTGCCAGTAGTATACAGGGGGCGTATGAAAAACTGTTTTTT CASSIQGAYEKLFF